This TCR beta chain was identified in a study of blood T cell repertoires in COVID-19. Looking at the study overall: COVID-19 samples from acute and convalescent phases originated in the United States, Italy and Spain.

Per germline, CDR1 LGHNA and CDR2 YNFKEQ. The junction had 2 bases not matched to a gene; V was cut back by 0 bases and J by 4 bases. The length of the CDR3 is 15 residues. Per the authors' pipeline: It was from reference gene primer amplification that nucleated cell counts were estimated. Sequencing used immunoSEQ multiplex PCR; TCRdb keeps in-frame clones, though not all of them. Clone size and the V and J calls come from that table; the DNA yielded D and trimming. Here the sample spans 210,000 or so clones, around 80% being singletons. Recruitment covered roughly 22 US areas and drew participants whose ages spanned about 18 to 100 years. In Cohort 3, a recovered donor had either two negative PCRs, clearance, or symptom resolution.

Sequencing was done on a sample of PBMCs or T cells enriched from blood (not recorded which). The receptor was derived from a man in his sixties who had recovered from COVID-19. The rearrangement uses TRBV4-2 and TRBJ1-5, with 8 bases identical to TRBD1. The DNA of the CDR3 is TGTGCCAGCAGCCAAGATAGACAGGGGAATCAGCCCCAGCATTTT. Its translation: CASSQDRQGNQPQHF.